Each of the 28 T cell receptor beta chains below was sequenced from the same sample in a study of T cells in Graves' hyperthyroidism and ophthalmopathy (dated by TCRdb to the late 2010s). Library prep was done by multiplex PCR. Sequencing took place on an Illumina HiSeq 2000. The TCR beta CDR3 regions were amplified from RNA transcripts. For the first round of RT-PCR on the TCR CDR3, the HTBI primer set was used together with the Qiagen OneStep RT-PCR kit. Using fastp at Q25 and MiXCR, TCRdb reprocessed the public reads and kept productive beta chains. Rows are unified per CDR3 protein, each entry keeping the most common DNA and genes. This sample comprises under 400,000 distinct CDR3 sequences, 13% to 15% of them detected only once. The ten largest clones take up approximately 19% of the sample. The specimen was blood. The receptors shown here come from a woman aged 55-69 years with Graves' ophthalmopathy.

This clonotype turned up a few times. The V and J genes are TRBV4-1 and TRBJ2-1; 8 bases agree with TRBD2. Germline CDR1 is MGHRA and CDR2 is YSYEKL. CDR3 size: 16 residues. V gave up 0 bases and J gave up 9 bases; unmatched junction bases: 10. The CDR3 DNA follows: TGCGCCAGCAGCCAAGATCTCACTAGCGGTTTTCGTGAGCAGTTCTTC. Translated: CASSQDLTSGFREQFF.

The CDR3 loop is CSARGLAGSPDTQYF. The CDR3 nucleotides read TGCAGTGCTAGAGGACTGGCTGGATCGCCAGATACGCAGTATTTT. The rearrangement uses TRBV20-1 and TRBJ2-3; no firm D call. CDR1 and CDR2 (germline): DFQATT, SNEGSKA (reference sequence). V was shortened by 1 base and J by 4 bases, with 15 bases between the two germline ends. The CDR3 sequence is 15 residues long.

This clonotype turned up a few times. The chain recombines TRBV6-2 or TRBV6-3 with TRBJ2-2, with TRBD2 as a possible D gene (5 bases). Trimming removed 5 bases at V and 0 bases at J, with 13 bases between. Germline V lookup: CDR1 MNHEY, CDR2 SVGEGT. This CDR3 has 16 residues. The CDR3 DNA reads TGTGCCAGCAGTGATCCTGGCGGGCCGAACACCGGGGAGCTGTTTTTT. The encoded protein is CASSDPGGPNTGELFF.

There are a few counts of this clonotype. This chain uses TRBV28 with TRBJ1-5; possible D gene TRBD1, 5 bases. CDR1 and CDR2 (germline): MDHEN, SYDVKM. The V end lost 6 bases, the J end lost 13 bases, and 22 bases lay between the germline ends. CDR3 length: 14 residues. The CDR3 sequence: CASREEWARGSQHF. CDR3 DNA: TGTGCCAGCAGGGAGGAATGGGCGAGGGGTTCTCAGCATTTT.

This clonotype was seen at least ten times. The chain is built from TRBV20-1 and TRBJ2-7; D remains unclear. The CDR3 consists of 13 residues. The germline CDR1 and CDR2 sequences are DFQATT and SNEGSKA (reference sequence). The V end lost 5 bases, the J end lost 4 bases, and 15 bases lay between the germline ends. The CDR3 DNA follows: TGCAGTGCTGCCCCTTTGCGTCGGTACGAGCAGTACTTC. It codes for CSAAPLRRYEQYF.

The sample holds many counts of this clonotype. The chain is built from TRBV28 and TRBJ2-3; D tentatively fits TRBD1 or TRBD2 (6 bases each). This CDR3 region has 14 residues. Trimming removed 7 bases at V and 8 bases at J, with 19 bases between. CDR1 is MDHEN and CDR2 is SYDVKM in the germline V gene. CDR3 amino acids: CASIPGGILATQYF. The CDR3 nucleotides are TGTGCCAGCATCCCCGGGGGCATACTAGCTACGCAGTATTTT. Drawing the rest from reference TRBV28 and TRBJ2-3, the complete variable domain is DVKVTQSSRYLVKRTGEKVFLECVQDMDHENMFWYRQDPGLGLRLIYFSYDVKMKEKGDIPEGYSVSREKKERFSLILESASTNQTSMYLCASIPGGILATQYFGPGTRLTVL.

This clonotype showed up just a few times. The chain has TRBV11-2 and TRBJ2-2; no firm D call. This CDR3 comprises 15 residues. The V and J ends lost 0 bases and 4 bases respectively, with 9 bases between them. Per the germline V gene, CDR1 is SGHAT and CDR2 is FQNNGV. The CDR3 protein is CASSLDGRTTGELFF. The CDR3 DNA reads TGTGCCAGCAGCTTAGATGGCAGGACCACCGGGGAGCTGTTTTTT.

This sequence joins TRBV6-6 and TRBJ1-5, with TRBD1 matching 7 bases. Germline CDR1 and CDR2: MNHNY and SVGAGI (reference sequence). The V and J ends lost 0 bases and 0 bases, in that order; junction bases with no gene match: 2. This CDR3 contains 16 residues. The CDR3: CASSYSDRYSNQPQHF. The CDR3, as DNA: TGTGCCAGCAGTTACTCGGACAGGTATAGCAATCAGCCCCAGCATTTT.

In its sample, this clonotype was seen once. This rearrangement joins TRBV28 to TRBJ2-2; D not resolved. The CDR3 runs to 13 residues. V lost 6 bases and J lost 0, with 5 bases in between. From germline, CDR1 is MDHEN and CDR2 SYDVKM. The CDR3 DNA reads TGTGCCAGCAGATATTCGAACACCGGGGAGCTGTTTTTT. This codes for CASRYSNTGELFF.

Ten or more counts support this clonotype. The chain uses TRBV2 and TRBJ2-7, with 7 positions matching TRBD1. From germline, CDR1 is SNHLY and CDR2 FYNNEI. CDR3 length: 13 residues. With 6 bases clipped from V and 7 bases from J, the junction kept 9 bases outside the gene matches. CDR3 sequence (DNA): TGTGCCAGCAGCGGGACAGTACAGAGTGAGCAGTACTTC. It codes for CASSGTVQSEQYF.

The table lists this clonotype with many counts. The rearrangement joins TRBV30 to TRBJ2-7; TRBD2 matches at 9 bases. The CDR3 is made up of 14 amino acids. V lost 3 bases, J lost 4 bases, and 7 bases stayed unmatched. CDR1 and CDR2 from the germline V gene are GTSNPN and SVGIG (reference sequence). The CDR3 coding sequence is TGTGCCTGGAGCGCGGGAGGGCCCTCATACGAGCAGTACTTC. Amino acid sequence: CAWSAGGPSYEQYF.

This clonotype was found many times. The chain couples TRBV28 to TRBJ2-6; D gene unclear. Germline V lookup: CDR1 MDHEN, CDR2 SYDVKM. V was trimmed by 2 bases and J by 0 bases, leaving 5 bases between them. This CDR3 spans 15 amino acids. CDR3 in DNA: TGTGCCAGCAGTTTACTCGGCTCTGGGGCCAACGTCCTGACTTTC. The encoded protein is CASSLLGSGANVLTF.

Comment on this clonotype: A much larger clone lies one base from this, so it may be a read error. This chain links TRBV15 with TRBJ2-7; 7 bases agree with TRBD2. From germline, CDR1 is LNHNV and CDR2 YYDKDF (reference sequence). With 5 bases clipped from V and 7 bases from J, the junction kept 11 bases outside the gene matches. The CDR3 loop spans 14 amino acids. CDR3 protein: CATSPTNGRSEQYF. As DNA, the CDR3 is TGTGCCACCAGCCCGACTAACGGGAGGAGTGAGCAGTACTTC.

This clonotype was seen repeatedly, ten times or more. The chain employs TRBV5-1 and TRBJ2-3, with TRBD2 matching 10 bases. V was clipped by 4 bases and J by 1 base; unmatched bases: 6. The CDR3 covers 16 residues. In germline, CDR1 is SGHRS, CDR2 YFSETQ. The CDR3 DNA sequence: TGCGCCAGCAGCACGGGACTAGCGAAGGGCACAGATACGCAGTATTTT. Protein: CASSTGLAKGTDTQYF.

This chain uses TRBV10-2 with TRBJ2-2; D is unresolved. The CDR3 loop spans 14 amino acids. Germline loops: CDR1 WSHSY, CDR2 SAAADI. Trimming stripped 7 bases from V and 1 base from J, with 10 bases between. The CDR3 loop reads CASTNGQNTGELFF. DNA of the CDR3: TGCGCCAGCACCAACGGCCAGAACACCGGGGAGCTGTTTTTT.

The chain has TRBV2 and TRBJ1-2; D is perhaps TRBD1 (6 bases). Trimming removed 3 bases from V and 6 bases from J, with 17 bases in between. CDR1 SNHLY and CDR2 FYNNEI come from the germline V gene. The CDR3 has 15 amino acids. The CDR3 nucleotides read TGTGCCAGCAGTGATCTCCCCAGGGGACAAGATGGCTACACCTTC. The encoded protein is CASSDLPRGQDGYTF.

CDR3 sequence: CASHGDVETQYF. The CDR3 DNA sequence: TGTGCCAGCCACGGGGATGTGGAGACCCAGTACTTC. V gene TRBV2 combines with J gene TRBJ2-5, with D possibly matching TRBD2 (5 bases). Trimming took off 8 bases at V and 5 bases at J, with 12 bases between the two ends. The CDR3 is made up of 12 amino acids. Germline values: CDR1 SNHLY, CDR2 FYNNEI.

Ten or more counts support this clonotype. The CDR3 DNA is TGTGCCAGCTGCGGGGCTACGTCCTACGAGCAGTACTTC. This codes for CASCGATSYEQYF. This rearrangement joins TRBV6-1 to TRBJ2-7, with D perhaps matching TRBD2 (6 bases). The V gene lost 8 bases and the J gene lost 1 base, with 12 bases spanning the gap. CDR1 and CDR2 (germline): MNHNS, SASEGT. The length of the CDR3 is 13 residues.

This clonotype was seen repeatedly, ten times or more. The chain is built from TRBV24-1 and TRBJ2-2, with a weak D call TRBD1 (6 bases). This CDR3 has 15 amino acids. Looked up from germline, CDR1 is KGHDR and CDR2 is SFDVKD. V gave up 3 bases and J gave up 1 base, with 8 bases separating them. The CDR3 nucleotides read TGTGCCACCAGTGATCCGGGACAGAACACCGGGGAGCTGTTTTTT. The encoded protein is CATSDPGQNTGELFF.

This clonotype came up many times. This chain connects TRBV20-1 to TRBJ2-3; the D gene could be TRBD1 or TRBD2 (5 bases each). From germline, CDR1 is DFQATT and CDR2 SNEGSKA (reference sequence). Trimming pared 4 bases from V and 5 bases from J, leaving 19 bases between. The CDR3 runs to 15 residues. CDR3 protein: CSANWDRRVLDTQYF. CDR3 DNA: TGCAGTGCTAACTGGGACCGCAGAGTCTTAGATACGCAGTATTTT.

This clonotype was recorded at least ten times. The V and J genes are TRBV20-1 and TRBJ1-1; 7 positions match TRBD1. The CDR3 length is 13 residues. With V trimmed by 5 bases and J by 4 bases, 7 bases remained unmatched. Germline CDR1 is DFQATT and CDR2 is SNEGSKA (reference sequence). This CDR3 is CSAPDRAGTEAFF. CDR3 sequence (DNA): TGCAGTGCTCCCGACAGGGCGGGCACTGAAGCTTTCTTT.

This clonotype was detected ten times or more. The chain is built from TRBV5-6 and TRBJ1-2, with D perhaps TRBD1 (6 bases). The V gene's germline CDR1 is SGHDT and CDR2 YYEEEE. The V and J ends lost 1 base and 5 bases respectively, with 9 bases between them. There are 13 residues in the CDR3. For the CDR3, the DNA is TGTGCCAGCAGCTTGAACAGGGAGTATGGCTACACCTTC. Its translation: CASSLNREYGYTF.

This clonotype has a count of ten or more. CDR3 loop: CASSRQGRDEQFF. The CDR3 DNA reads as TGTGCCAGCAGCAGACAGGGTCGCGATGAGCAGTTCTTC. The chain combines TRBV5-6 with TRBJ2-1; 7 bases line up with TRBD1. The ends lost 4 bases at V and 8 bases at J; junction bases unmatched: 6. Germline V gene sequence: CDR1 SGHDT, CDR2 YYEEEE. The CDR3 totals 13 residues.

This clonotype was observed many times. The chain links TRBV7-9 to TRBJ2-5; 7 bases align to TRBD1. The junction had 5 bases not matched to a gene; V was cut back by 3 bases and J by 4 bases. The CDR3 length is 14 residues. Germline V CDR1 and CDR2: SEHNR, FQNEAQ (reference sequence). CDR3 nucleotide sequence: TGTGCCAGCAGCTTCCTACAGGGGTTAGAGACCCAGTACTTC. It encodes CASSFLQGLETQYF.

The gene calls are TRBV3-1 and TRBJ1-4; TRBD1 matches 9 bases. V trimming: 4 bases; J trimming: 0 bases; junction bases outside the gene matches: 9. CDR3 size: 18 residues. Germline values: CDR1 LGHDT, CDR2 YNNKEL (reference sequence). CDR3 nucleotides: TGTGCCAGCAGCCCCGGGACAGGGTCTACTGCAACTAATGAAAAACTGTTTTTT. Translated: CASSPGTGSTATNEKLFF.

This clonotype was observed at least ten times. The V and J genes are TRBV2 and TRBJ1-5; the match to TRBD1 covers 7 bases. V lost 9 bases, J lost 6 bases, and 8 bases stayed unmatched. CDR1 is SNHLY, CDR2 FYNNEI, per germline. This CDR3 region has 13 residues. DNA for the CDR3: TGTGCCAGTGGGGACAGTTCCGGTCAGCCCCAGCATTTT. Protein product: CASGDSSGQPQHF.

The chain uses TRBV27 and TRBJ2-1; TRBD1 aligns across 12 bases. The CDR3 contains 14 residues. The V gene end was trimmed by 9 bases and the J gene end by 6 bases; junction bases not matched to a gene: 6. Germline lookup yields CDR1 MNHEY and CDR2 SMNVEV (reference sequence). This CDR3 is CASFGTGGLNEQFF. The CDR3 region has the DNA TGTGCCAGTTTTGGGACAGGGGGCCTCAATGAGCAGTTCTTC.

The chain links TRBV20-1 to TRBJ1-4; possibly TRBD1 for D (5 bases). Germline values: CDR1 DFQATT, CDR2 SNEGSKA (reference sequence). V was shortened by 7 bases and J by 8 bases, with 14 bases between the two germline ends. The CDR3 is 12 residues long. CDR3 sequence (DNA): TGCAGTGTGAGAGGGGTGGGGGAAAAACTGTTTTTT. Translation gives CSVRGVGEKLFF.